Listed here is a single TCR beta chain. Its target is unknown. Sequence at one end of the junction differs from germline and may be a read error. The V gene's germline CDR1 is MRHNA and CDR2 SNTAGT. CDR3 length: 15 residues. The cohort's ophthalmopathy patients, a group with duration under 3 months, had a Clinical Activity Score of at least 3 and a NOSPECS grade of at least 4. This sample holds PBMCs from less than 11 ml fresh peripheral blood. These data originate in a study of T cells in Graves' hyperthyroidism and ophthalmopathy. Study-wide background: Peripheral blood was obtained at initial diagnosis, preceding any treatment. Study outcomes and limitations: In the analysis, a 13 V-J model separated ophthalmopathy from stable hyperthyroidism.

What was amplified from RNA transcripts were TCR beta CDR3 regions. TCR CDR3 regions were first amplified by RT-PCR with HTBI primers. TCRdb used MiXCR to reprocess the multiplex PCR reads, holding one entry per CDR3 protein. The sample contains hundreds of thousands of distinct CDR3 sequences, around 20% of which appear only once. The receptor's source is a man aged 35 to 55 with Graves' ophthalmopathy. The chain couples TRBV6-4 to TRBJ1-4, with a possible D match to TRBD1 (5 bases). Sequencing used blood. The CDR3 region has the DNA TGTGCCAGCAGTTACTCGAGGGGAACTAATGAAAAACTGTTTTTT. Translation: CASSYSRGTNEKLFF.